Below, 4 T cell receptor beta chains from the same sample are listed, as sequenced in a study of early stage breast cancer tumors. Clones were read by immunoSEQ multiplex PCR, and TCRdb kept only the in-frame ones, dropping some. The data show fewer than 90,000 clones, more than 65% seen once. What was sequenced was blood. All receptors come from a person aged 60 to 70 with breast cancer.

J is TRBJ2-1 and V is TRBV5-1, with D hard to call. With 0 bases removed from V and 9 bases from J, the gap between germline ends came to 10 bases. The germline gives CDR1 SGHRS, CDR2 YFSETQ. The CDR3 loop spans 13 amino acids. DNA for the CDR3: TGCGCCAGCAGCTTGGAGGGTTTCGGTGAGCAGTTCTTC. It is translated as CASSLEGFGEQFF.

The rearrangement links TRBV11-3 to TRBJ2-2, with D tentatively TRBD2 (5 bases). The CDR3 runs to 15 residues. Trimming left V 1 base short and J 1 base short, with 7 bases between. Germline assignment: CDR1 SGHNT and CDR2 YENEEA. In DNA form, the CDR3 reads TGTGCCAGCAGCTTAGCCCGGGGGAACACCGGGGAGCTGTTTTTT. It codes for CASSLARGNTGELFF.

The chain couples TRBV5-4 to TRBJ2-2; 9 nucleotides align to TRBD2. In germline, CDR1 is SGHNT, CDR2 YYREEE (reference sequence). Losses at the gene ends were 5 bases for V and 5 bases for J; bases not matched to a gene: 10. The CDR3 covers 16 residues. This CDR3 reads CASSLGGRARTGELFF. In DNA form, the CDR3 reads TGTGCCAGCAGTCTAGGCGGGAGGGCCAGGACCGGGGAGCTGTTTTTT.

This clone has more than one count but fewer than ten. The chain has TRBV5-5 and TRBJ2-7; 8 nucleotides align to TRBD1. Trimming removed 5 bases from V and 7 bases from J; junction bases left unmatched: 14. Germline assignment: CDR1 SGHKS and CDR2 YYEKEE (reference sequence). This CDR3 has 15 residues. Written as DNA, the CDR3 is TGTGCCAGCAGGCGCCAGGGGGCGCATCTGGGAGAGCAGTACTTC. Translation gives CASRRQGAHLGEQYF.